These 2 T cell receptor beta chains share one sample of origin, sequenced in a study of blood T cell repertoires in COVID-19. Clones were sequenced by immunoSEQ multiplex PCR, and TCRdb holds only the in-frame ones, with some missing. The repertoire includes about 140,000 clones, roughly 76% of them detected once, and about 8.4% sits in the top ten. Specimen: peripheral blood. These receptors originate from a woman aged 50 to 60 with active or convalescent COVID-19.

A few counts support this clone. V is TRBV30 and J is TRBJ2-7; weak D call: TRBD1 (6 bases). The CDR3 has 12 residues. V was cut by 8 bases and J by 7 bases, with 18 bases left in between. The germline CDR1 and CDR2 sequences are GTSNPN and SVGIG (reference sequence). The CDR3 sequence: CAGETGRREQYF. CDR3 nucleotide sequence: TGTGCCGGCGAGACAGGCCGGAGAGAGCAGTACTTC. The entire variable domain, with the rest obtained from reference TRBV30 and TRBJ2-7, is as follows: SQTIHQWPATLVQPVGSPLSLECTVEGTSNPNLYWYRQAAGRGLQLLFYSVGIGQISSEVPQNLSASRPQDRQFILSSKKLLLSDSGFYLCAGETGRREQYFGPGTRLTVT.

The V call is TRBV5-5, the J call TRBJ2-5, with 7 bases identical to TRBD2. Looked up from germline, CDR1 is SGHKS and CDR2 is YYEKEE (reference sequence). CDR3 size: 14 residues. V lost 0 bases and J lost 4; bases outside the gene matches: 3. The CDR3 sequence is CASSLGGGRETQYF. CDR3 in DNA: TGTGCCAGCAGCTTGGGTGGCGGGAGAGAGACCCAGTACTTC.